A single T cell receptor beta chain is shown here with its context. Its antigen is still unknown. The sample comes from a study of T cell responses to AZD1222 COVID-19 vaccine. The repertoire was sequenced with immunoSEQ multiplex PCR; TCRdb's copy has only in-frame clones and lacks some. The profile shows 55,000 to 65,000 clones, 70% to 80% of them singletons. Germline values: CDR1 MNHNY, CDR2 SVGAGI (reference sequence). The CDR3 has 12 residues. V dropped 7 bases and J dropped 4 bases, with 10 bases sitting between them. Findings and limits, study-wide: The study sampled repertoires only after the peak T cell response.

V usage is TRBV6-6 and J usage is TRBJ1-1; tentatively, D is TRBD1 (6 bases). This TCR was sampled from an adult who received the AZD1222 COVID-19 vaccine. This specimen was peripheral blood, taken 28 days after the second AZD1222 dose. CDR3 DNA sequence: TGTGCCAGCAATACAGGGAGCACTGAAGCTTTCTTT. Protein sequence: CASNTGSTEAFF.